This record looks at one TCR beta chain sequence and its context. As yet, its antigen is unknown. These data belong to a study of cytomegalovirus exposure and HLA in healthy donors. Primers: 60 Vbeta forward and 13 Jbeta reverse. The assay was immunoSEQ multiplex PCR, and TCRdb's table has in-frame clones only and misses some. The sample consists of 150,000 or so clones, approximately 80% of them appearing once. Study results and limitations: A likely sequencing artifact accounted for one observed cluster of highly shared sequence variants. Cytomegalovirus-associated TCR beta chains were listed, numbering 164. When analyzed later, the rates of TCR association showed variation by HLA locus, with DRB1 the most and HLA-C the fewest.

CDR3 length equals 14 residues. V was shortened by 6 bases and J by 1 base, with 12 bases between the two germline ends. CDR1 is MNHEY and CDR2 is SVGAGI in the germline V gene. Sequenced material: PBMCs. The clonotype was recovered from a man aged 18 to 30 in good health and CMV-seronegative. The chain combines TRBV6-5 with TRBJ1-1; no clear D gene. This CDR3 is CASSRGVANTEAFF. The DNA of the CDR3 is TGTGCCAGCAGCCGCGGGGTTGCGAACACTGAAGCTTTCTTT.